This TCR beta chain was identified in a study of blood T cell repertoires in COVID-19. Sequenced by immunoSEQ multiplex PCR; TCRdb stores in-frame clones only, minus some. The sample lists about 190,000 clones, roughly four fifths occurring once. The germline gives CDR1 MNHEY, CDR2 SVGAGI. This CDR3 spans 14 amino acids. With 2 bases clipped from V and 6 bases from J, the junction kept 7 bases outside the gene matches. This sequence originates from a woman in her 70s with active or convalescent COVID-19. Input material: peripheral blood. The chain links TRBV6-5 to TRBJ2-7, with TRBD2 matching over 7 bases. CDR3 in amino acids: CASSYGTTWSEQYF. The DNA of the CDR3 is TGTGCCAGCAGTTACGGGACTACATGGTCCGAGCAGTACTTC.